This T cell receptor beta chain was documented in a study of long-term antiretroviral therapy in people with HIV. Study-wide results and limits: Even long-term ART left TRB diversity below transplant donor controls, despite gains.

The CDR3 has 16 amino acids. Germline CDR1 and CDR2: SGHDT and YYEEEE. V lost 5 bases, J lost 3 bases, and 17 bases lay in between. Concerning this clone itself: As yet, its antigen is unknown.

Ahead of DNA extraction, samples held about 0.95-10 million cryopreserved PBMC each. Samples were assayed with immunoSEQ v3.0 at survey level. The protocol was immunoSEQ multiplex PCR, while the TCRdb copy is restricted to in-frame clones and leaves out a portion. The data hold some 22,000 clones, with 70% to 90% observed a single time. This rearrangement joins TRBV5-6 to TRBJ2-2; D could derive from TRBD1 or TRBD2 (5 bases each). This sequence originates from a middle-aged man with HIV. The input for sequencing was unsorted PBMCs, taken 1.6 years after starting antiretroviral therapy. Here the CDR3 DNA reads TGTGCCAGCAGATACACCGGGACGGGTTACACCGGGGAGCTGTTTTTT. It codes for CASRYTGTGYTGELFF.